Below are 18 T cell receptor beta chains sequenced from a single sample in a study of blood T cell repertoires in COVID-19. Clones were read by immunoSEQ multiplex PCR, and TCRdb kept only the in-frame ones, dropping some. The profile shows around 250,000 clones, about 88% of them singletons. Sequencing input: PBMCs or T cells enriched from blood (not recorded which). The receptors were sampled from a man aged 25 to 40 with acute COVID-19.

This chain links TRBV14 with TRBJ2-3; D is unclear. Germline V gene sequence: CDR1 SGHDN, CDR2 FVKESK. CDR3 length: 16 residues. V dropped 0 bases and J dropped 4 bases, with 14 bases sitting between them. The CDR3, as DNA: TGTGCCAGCAGCCAAGACGGTCTGATTCGCGCAGATACGCAGTATTTT. Amino acids: CASSQDGLIRADTQYF.

The chain uses TRBV4-3 and TRBJ1-2; 9 bases line up with TRBD1. The CDR3 loop spans 15 amino acids. J gave up 6 bases and V 4 bases, and 9 bases lay outside the gene matches. CDR1 and CDR2 (germline): LGHNA, YSLEER. DNA for the CDR3: TGCGCCAGCAGCCTATCACAGGGGGCGAGAAATGGCTACACCTTC. The encoded protein is CASSLSQGARNGYTF.

This chain links TRBV19 with TRBJ1-2; D remains unclear. CDR1 and CDR2 from the germline V gene are LNHDA and SQIVND (reference sequence). The germline V and J ends were trimmed by 7 bases and 3 bases, with 12 bases remaining between them. The CDR3 runs 13 residues. CDR3 coding DNA: TGTGCCAGTAAACAGCCGGTGGACTATGGCTACACCTTC. Protein: CASKQPVDYGYTF. The whole variable domain, remainder taken from reference TRBV19 and TRBJ1-2, is DGGITQSPKYLFRKEGQNVTLSCEQNLNHDAMYWYRQDPGQGLRLIYYSQIVNDFQKGDIAEGYSVSREKKESFPLTVTSAQKNPTAFYLCASKQPVDYGYTFGSGTRLTVV.

This chain links TRBV7-2 with TRBJ2-1, with 9 nucleotides matching TRBD1. The CDR3 extends over 14 amino acids. Germline lookup yields CDR1 SGHTA and CDR2 FQGNSA. The trim removed 5 bases at V and 6 bases at J, leaving 5 bases unmatched. As DNA, the CDR3 is TGTGCCAGCAGCACCCGGGACAGGGTCAATGAGCAGTTCTTC. It translates to CASSTRDRVNEQFF.

The V and J genes are TRBV12-5 and TRBJ2-1; TRBD2 aligns across 13 bases. The CDR3 length is 19 residues. Trimming cost V 5 bases and J 7 bases; bases outside gene matches: 17. Germline CDR1 is LGHNT and CDR2 is FRNRAP. The chain's CDR3 is CASGPNPPGLAGRYNEQFF. The CDR3 DNA follows: TGTGCTAGTGGTCCTAATCCTCCGGGACTAGCGGGAAGGTATAATGAGCAGTTCTTC. The complete variable domain, with remaining parts taken from reference TRBV12-5 and TRBJ2-1, reads DARVTQTPRHKVTEMGQEVTMRCQPILGHNTVFWYRQTMMQGLELLAYFRNRAPLDDSGMPKDRFSAEMPDATLATLKIQPSEPRDSAVYFCASGPNPPGLAGRYNEQFFGPGTRLTVL.

The genes are TRBV24-1 and TRBJ2-1, with 8 nucleotides matching TRBD1. The CDR3 has 14 residues. With 3 bases clipped from V and 4 bases from J, the junction kept 1 base outside the gene matches. Germline V gives CDR1 KGHDR, CDR2 SFDVKD. For the CDR3, the DNA is TGTGCCACCAGTGATCGGACAGGGTACAATGAGCAGTTCTTC. Residues: CATSDRTGYNEQFF.

This clone was observed once. The chain is built from TRBV29-1 and TRBJ2-7, with 13 bases aligning to TRBD2. The trim removed 5 bases at V and 9 bases at J, leaving 1 base unmatched. This CDR3 region has 11 residues. CDR1 SQVTM and CDR2 ANQGSEA come from the germline V gene. CDR3 nucleotides: TGCAGCGTTCGGACTAGCGGGAGGCAGTACGTC. As protein: CSVRTSGRQYV.

The count of this clone is one. The chain carries TRBV3-1 (or the pseudogene TRBV3-2) and TRBJ2-3; 7 nucleotides align to TRBD1. The CDR3 contains 15 residues. V lost 4 bases and J lost 2; bases outside the gene matches: 6. Germline assignment: CDR1 LGHDT and CDR2 YNNKEL (reference sequence). CDR3 loop: CASSPWDSVTDTQYF. The DNA for the CDR3 is TGTGCCAGCAGCCCCTGGGACAGCGTCACAGATACGCAGTATTTT.

V gene TRBV19 combines with J gene TRBJ2-3, with 8 bases identical to TRBD1. The CDR3 contains 15 residues. Germline trimming cut 5 bases from V and 4 bases from J; bases unmatched to any gene: 8. Germline CDR1 LNHDA, CDR2 SQIVND (reference sequence). CDR3 bases: TGTGCCAGTAGTCACTCAGGGGGCTGGGCAGATACGCAGTATTTT. The encoded protein is CASSHSGGWADTQYF.

This sequence joins TRBV6-5 and TRBJ1-5; possible D gene TRBD1, 5 bases. The V and J ends lost 8 bases and 6 bases respectively, with 20 bases between them. CDR1 is MNHEY and CDR2 is SVGAGI in the germline V gene. The CDR3 spans 15 residues. CDR3 protein: CASGAGGDFGQPQHF. The CDR3 region has the DNA TGTGCCAGCGGGGCGGGAGGGGACTTTGGTCAGCCCCAGCATTTT.

The chain employs TRBV5-5 and TRBJ2-2; 9 bases fit TRBD2. The CDR3 totals 15 residues. V lost 0 bases, J lost 4 bases, and 1 base stayed unmatched. Germline V gives CDR1 SGHKS, CDR2 YYEKEE (reference sequence). The CDR3 DNA follows: TGTGCCAGCAGCTTGGGACTAGCGGTCACCGGGGAGCTGTTTTTT. It codes for CASSLGLAVTGELFF.

V and J are TRBV5-4 and TRBJ2-5; 8 bases map to TRBD2. The CDR3 runs to 15 residues. Germline values: CDR1 SGHNT, CDR2 YYREEE (reference sequence). Germline trimming cut 3 bases from V and 3 bases from J; bases unmatched to any gene: 7. The CDR3 nucleotides read TGTGCCAGCAGCTCTCGGGGGGGTTACGAAGAGACCCAGTACTTC. Protein: CASSSRGGYEETQYF. Based on the CDR3 plus reference TRBV5-4 and TRBJ2-5, the full variable domain is ETGVTQSPTHLIKTRGQQVTLRCSSQSGHNTVSWYQQALGQGPQFIFQYYREEENGRGNFPPRFSGLQFPNYSSELNVNALELDDSALYLCASSSRGGYEETQYFGPGTRLLVL.

This rearrangement joins TRBV19 to TRBJ1-1, with D tentatively TRBD1 (6 bases). Germline CDR1 reads LNHDA; CDR2 reads SQIVND (reference sequence). The CDR3 spans 18 residues. The V end lost 6 bases, the J end lost 5 bases, and 28 bases lay between the germline ends. The CDR3, as DNA: TGTGCCAGTAGCTCGAAGGGGGGGCAGAGAAATGATATTACTGAAGCTTTCTTT. It translates to CASSSKGGQRNDITEAFF.

The gene calls are TRBV19 and TRBJ1-2; D is unresolved. CDR3 length: 14 residues. Germline assignment: CDR1 LNHDA and CDR2 SQIVND (reference sequence). Trimming left V 1 base short and J 2 bases short, with 8 bases between. The CDR3 DNA follows: TGTGCCAGTAGTATAGTAGGAGGAAACTATGGCTACACCTTC. Protein: CASSIVGGNYGYTF.

This clone was detected only a few times. The chain combines TRBV3-1 (or the pseudogene TRBV3-2) with TRBJ1-2; a weak D match, TRBD1 (6 bases). CDR1 is LGHDT and CDR2 is YNNKEL in the germline V gene (reference sequence). This CDR3 spans 13 amino acids. Trimming left V 5 bases short and J 4 bases short, with 11 bases between. The CDR3 bases are TGTGCCAGCAGCGAGGGGGATGTCTATGGCTACACCTTC. Encoded protein: CASSEGDVYGYTF.

This chain links TRBV11-3 with TRBJ1-3; no reliable D call. The V and J ends lost 2 bases and 0 bases respectively, with 11 bases between them. Germline CDR1 reads SGHNT; CDR2 reads YENEEA. This CDR3 spans 16 amino acids. CDR3 amino acids: CASSLSATYSGNTIYF. Written as DNA, the CDR3 is TGTGCCAGCAGCTTATCAGCGACTTACTCTGGAAACACCATATATTTT.

The rearrangement joins TRBV19 to TRBJ2-3; the D gene is possibly TRBD2 (5 bases). Per the germline V gene, CDR1 is LNHDA and CDR2 is SQIVND (reference sequence). V lost 3 bases to trimming and J lost 4 bases, with 11 bases between them. The CDR3 has 14 residues. The CDR3 DNA is TGTGCCAGTAGTATCGGGATGTTCTCAGATACGCAGTATTTT. This sequence encodes CASSIGMFSDTQYF.

This clone was seen a few times. This chain connects TRBV28 to TRBJ1-5; TRBD1 is a possible D gene (5 bases). Deletions cut 9 bases from V and 6 bases from J, with 15 bases between. The CDR3 length is 13 residues. CDR1 and CDR2 from the germline V gene are MDHEN and SYDVKM. The CDR3 loop reads CASKRGVSQPQHF. CDR3 DNA sequence: TGTGCCAGTAAACGGGGGGTTAGTCAGCCCCAGCATTTT. Full variable domain (remainder filled in from reference TRBV28 and TRBJ1-5): DVKVTQSSRYLVKRTGEKVFLECVQDMDHENMFWYRQDPGLGLRLIYFSYDVKMKEKGDIPEGYSVSREKKERFSLILESASTNQTSMYLCASKRGVSQPQHFGDGTRLSIL.